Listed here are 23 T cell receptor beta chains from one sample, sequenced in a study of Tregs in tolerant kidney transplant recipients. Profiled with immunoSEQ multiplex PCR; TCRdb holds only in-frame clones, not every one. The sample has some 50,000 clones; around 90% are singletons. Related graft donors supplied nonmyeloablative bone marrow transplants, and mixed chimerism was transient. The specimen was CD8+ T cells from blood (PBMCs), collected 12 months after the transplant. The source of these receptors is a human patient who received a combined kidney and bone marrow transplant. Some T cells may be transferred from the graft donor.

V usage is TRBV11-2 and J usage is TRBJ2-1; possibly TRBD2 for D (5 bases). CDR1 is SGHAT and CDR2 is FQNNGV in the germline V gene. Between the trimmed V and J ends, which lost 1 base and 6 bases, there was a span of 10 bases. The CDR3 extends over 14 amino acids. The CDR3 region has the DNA TGTGCCAGCAGCTTAGTATCGGGATCCAATGAGCAGTTCTTC. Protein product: CASSLVSGSNEQFF.

Here the CDR3 reads CASSPTSGGETQYF. The CDR3 DNA reads as TGTGCCAGCAGCCCCACTAGCGGGGGGGAGACCCAGTACTTC. The J gene is TRBJ2-5, the V gene TRBV7-6; 12 bases agree with TRBD2. In germline, CDR1 is SGHVS, CDR2 FNYEAQ. The V segment lost 5 bases and the J segment 5 bases; nucleotides outside the gene matches: 3. This CDR3 spans 14 amino acids.

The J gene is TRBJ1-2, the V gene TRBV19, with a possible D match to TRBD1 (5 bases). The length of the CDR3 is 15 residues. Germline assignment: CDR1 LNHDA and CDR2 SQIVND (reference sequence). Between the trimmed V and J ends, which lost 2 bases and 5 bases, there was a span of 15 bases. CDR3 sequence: CASSILQGGSYGYTF. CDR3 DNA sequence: TGTGCCAGTAGTATACTTCAGGGCGGATCATATGGCTACACCTTC.

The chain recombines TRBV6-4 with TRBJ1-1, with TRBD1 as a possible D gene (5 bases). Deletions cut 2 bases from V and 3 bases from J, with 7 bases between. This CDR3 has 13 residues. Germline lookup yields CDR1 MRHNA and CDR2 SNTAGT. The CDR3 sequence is CASSDATDTEAFF. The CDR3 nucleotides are TGTGCCAGCAGTGACGCGACAGACACTGAAGCTTTCTTT.

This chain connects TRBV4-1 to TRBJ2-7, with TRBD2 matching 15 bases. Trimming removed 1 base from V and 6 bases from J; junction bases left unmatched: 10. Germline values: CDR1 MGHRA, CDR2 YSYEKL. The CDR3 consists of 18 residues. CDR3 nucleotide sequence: TGCGCCAGCAGCCAAGCACCCGGACTAGCGGGAGGGCGGGGCGAGCAGTACTTC. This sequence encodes CASSQAPGLAGGRGEQYF.

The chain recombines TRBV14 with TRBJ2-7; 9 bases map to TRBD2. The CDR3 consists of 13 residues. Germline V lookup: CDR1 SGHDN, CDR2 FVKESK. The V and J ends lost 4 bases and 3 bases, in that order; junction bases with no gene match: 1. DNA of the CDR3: TGTGCCAGCAGCCGACTAGCGGACTACGAGCAGTACTTC. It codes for CASSRLADYEQYF.

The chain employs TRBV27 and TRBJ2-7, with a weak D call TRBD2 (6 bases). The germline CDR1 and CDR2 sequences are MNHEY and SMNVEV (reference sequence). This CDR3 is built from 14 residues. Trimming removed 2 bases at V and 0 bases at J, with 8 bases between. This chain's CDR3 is CASSLGGTSYEQYF. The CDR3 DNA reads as TGTGCCAGCAGTTTAGGGGGGACCTCCTACGAGCAGTACTTC.

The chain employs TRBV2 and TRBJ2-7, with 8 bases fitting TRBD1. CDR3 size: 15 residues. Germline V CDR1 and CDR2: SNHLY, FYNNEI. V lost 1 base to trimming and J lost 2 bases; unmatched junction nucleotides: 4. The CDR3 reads CASSEGQGSTYEQYF. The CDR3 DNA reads TGTGCCAGCAGTGAAGGACAGGGGTCGACCTACGAGCAGTACTTC.

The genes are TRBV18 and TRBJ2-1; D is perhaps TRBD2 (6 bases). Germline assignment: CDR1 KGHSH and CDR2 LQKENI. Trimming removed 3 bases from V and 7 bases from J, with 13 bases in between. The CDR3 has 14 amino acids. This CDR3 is CASSPGGGRNEQFF. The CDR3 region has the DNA TGTGCCAGCTCACCCGGGGGAGGTCGAAATGAGCAGTTCTTC.

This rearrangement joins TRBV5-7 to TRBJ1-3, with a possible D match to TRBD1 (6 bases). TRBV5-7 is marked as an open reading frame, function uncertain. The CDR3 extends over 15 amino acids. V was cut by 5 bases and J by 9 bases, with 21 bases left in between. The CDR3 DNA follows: TGTGCCAGCAGGCCGGGACAAAACTCTGGGAGCACCATATATTTT. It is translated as CASRPGQNSGSTIYF.

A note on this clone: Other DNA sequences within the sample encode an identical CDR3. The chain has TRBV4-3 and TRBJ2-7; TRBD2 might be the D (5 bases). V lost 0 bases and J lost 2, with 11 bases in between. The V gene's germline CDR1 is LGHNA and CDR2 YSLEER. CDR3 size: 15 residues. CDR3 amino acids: CASSQDRGGPYEQYF. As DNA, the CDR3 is TGCGCCAGCAGCCAAGATAGAGGCGGGCCCTACGAGCAGTACTTC.

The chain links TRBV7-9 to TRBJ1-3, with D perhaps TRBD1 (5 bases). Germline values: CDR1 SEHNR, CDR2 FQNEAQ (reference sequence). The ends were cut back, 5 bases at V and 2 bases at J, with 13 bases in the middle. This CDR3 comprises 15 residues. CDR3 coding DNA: TGTGCCAGCAGCGCCCGGGGGGGAACTGGAAACACCATATATTTT. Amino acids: CASSARGGTGNTIYF.

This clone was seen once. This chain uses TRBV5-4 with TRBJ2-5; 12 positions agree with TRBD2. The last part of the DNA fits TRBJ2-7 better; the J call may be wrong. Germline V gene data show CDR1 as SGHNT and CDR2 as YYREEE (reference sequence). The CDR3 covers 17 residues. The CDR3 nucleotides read TGTGCCAGCAGCTCCGGACTAGCGGGGACCCTCTCCTACGAGCAGTACTTC. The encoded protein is CASSSGLAGTLSYEQYF.

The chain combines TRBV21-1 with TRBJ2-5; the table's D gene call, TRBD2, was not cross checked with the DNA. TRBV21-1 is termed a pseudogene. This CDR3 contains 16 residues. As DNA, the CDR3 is TGTGCCAGCACCCACCGAGGTGCGGGAGGGCCGGAGACCCAGTACTTC. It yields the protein CASTHRGAGGPETQYF.

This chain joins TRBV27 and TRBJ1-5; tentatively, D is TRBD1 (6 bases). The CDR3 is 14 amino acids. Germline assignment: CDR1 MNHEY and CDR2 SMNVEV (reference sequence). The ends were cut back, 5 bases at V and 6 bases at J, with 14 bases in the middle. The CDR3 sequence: CASSVTGIVQPQHF. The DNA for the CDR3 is TGTGCCAGCAGTGTAACAGGGATTGTTCAGCCCCAGCATTTT.

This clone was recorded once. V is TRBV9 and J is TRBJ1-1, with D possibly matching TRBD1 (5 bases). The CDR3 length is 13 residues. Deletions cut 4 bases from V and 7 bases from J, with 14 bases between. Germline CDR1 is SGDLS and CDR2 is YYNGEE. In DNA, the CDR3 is TGTGCCAGCAGCTCCAGGGTCGAGAATGAAGCTTTCTTT. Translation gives CASSSRVENEAFF.

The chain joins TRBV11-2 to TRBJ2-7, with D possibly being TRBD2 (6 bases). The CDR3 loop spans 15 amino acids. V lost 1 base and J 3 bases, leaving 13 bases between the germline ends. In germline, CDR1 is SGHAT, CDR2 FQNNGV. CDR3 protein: CASSLGQGAGYEQYF. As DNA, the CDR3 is TGTGCCAGCAGCTTAGGCCAGGGAGCGGGCTACGAGCAGTACTTC.

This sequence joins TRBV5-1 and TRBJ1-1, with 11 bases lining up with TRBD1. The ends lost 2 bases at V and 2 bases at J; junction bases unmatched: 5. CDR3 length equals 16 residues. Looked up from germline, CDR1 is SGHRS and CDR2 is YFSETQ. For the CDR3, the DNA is TGCGCCAGCAGCTTCGGGACAGGGGGTGGAAACACTGAAGCTTTCTTT. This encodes CASSFGTGGGNTEAFF. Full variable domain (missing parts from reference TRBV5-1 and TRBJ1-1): KAGVTQTPRYLIKTRGQQVTLSCSPISGHRSVSWYQQTPGQGLQFLFEYFSETQRNKGNFPGRFSGRQFSNSRSEMNVSTLELGDSALYLCASSFGTGGGNTEAFFGQGTRLTVV.

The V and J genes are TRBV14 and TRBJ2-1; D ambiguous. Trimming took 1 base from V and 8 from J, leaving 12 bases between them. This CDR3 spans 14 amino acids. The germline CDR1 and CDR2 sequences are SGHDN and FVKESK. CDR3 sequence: CASSQAVKWYEQFF. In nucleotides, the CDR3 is TGTGCCAGCAGCCAAGCGGTGAAGTGGTATGAGCAGTTCTTC.

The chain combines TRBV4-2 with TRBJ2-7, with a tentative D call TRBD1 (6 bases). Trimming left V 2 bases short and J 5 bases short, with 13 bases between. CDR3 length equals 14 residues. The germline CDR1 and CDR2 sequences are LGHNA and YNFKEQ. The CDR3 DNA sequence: TGTGCCAGCAGCCAACCAACAGGGCGCAACGAGCAGTACTTC. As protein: CASSQPTGRNEQYF.

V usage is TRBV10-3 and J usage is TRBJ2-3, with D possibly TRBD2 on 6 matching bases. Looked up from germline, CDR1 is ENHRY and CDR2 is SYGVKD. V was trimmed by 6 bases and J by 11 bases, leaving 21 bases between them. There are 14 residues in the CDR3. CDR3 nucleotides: TGTGCCATCAGGGAAACGGGACTCCAAACGTGGCAGTATTTT. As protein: CAIRETGLQTWQYF.

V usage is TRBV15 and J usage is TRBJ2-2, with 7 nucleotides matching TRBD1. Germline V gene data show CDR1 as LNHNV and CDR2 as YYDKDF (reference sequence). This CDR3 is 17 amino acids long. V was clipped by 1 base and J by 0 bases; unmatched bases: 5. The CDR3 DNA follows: TGTGCCACCAGCAGAGTGTTGGGACAGACGAACACCGGGGAGCTGTTTTTT. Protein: CATSRVLGQTNTGELFF.

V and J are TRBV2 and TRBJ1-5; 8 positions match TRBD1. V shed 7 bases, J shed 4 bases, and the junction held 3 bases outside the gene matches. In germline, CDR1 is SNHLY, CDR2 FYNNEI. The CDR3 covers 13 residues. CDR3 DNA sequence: TGTGCCAGCAAGAGACAGGGGAATCAGCCCCAGCATTTT. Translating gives CASKRQGNQPQHF. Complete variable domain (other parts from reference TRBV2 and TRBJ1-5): EPEVTQTPSHQVTQMGQEVILRCVPISNHLYFYWYRQILGQKVEFLVSFYNNEISEKSEIFDDQFSVERPDGSNFTLKIRSTKLEDSAMYFCASKRQGNQPQHFGDGTRLSIL.